The rows below give T cell receptor beta chains drawn from one sample of a study of T cells after yellow fever vaccination. TCRdb redid the calling of the 5' RACE reads with MiXCR, one entry per CDR3 protein. The top ten hold about 38% of the sample, which has roughly 99,000 distinct CDR3 sequences, roughly 6% seen once. The specimen was CD8+ T cells sorted from PBMCs, collected 10 days after the yellow fever booster vaccination. The receptors originated from a man in his late teens or twenties who received the YFV17D yellow fever vaccine. CDR3s include the opening cysteine and the closing phenylalanine or tryptophan. Clone size is given for some rows only: seen once, a few or many times, or a class if the clone is expanded.

j_gene: TRBJ2-1
v_gene: TRBV7-2
abundance: NA
CDR3aa: CASSPKPGLAGVSYNEQFF

j_gene: TRBJ2-7
v_gene: TRBV6-1
abundance: NA
CDR3aa: CATRLTFEQYF

j_gene: TRBJ2-1
v_gene: TRBV7-9
abundance: many
CDR3aa: CASTGALYNEQFF

j_gene: TRBJ2-3
v_gene: TRBV12-5
abundance: few
CDR3aa: CASGTSGTSKDTQYF

j_gene: TRBJ2-3
v_gene: TRBV7-3
abundance: NA
CDR3aa: CASSLVVGGSTDTQYF

j_gene: TRBJ2-2
v_gene: TRBV3-1
abundance: NA
CDR3aa: CASSPYQEELFF

j_gene: TRBJ1-4
v_gene: TRBV9
abundance: NA
CDR3aa: CASSRDPGTGPLNEKLFF

j_gene: TRBJ2-1
v_gene: TRBV4-1
abundance: many
CDR3aa: CASSQGFNPVYEQFF

j_gene: TRBJ2-5
v_gene: TRBV6-5
abundance: NA
CDR3aa: CASSYWDGQETQYF

j_gene: TRBJ1-5
v_gene: TRBV6-2/TRBV6-3
abundance: NA
CDR3aa: CASSLGFDGNQPQHF

j_gene: TRBJ2-3
v_gene: TRBV14
abundance: NA
CDR3aa: CASSQDLTDTQYF

j_gene: TRBJ1-1
v_gene: TRBV20-1
abundance: NA
CDR3aa: CSASDRGELVSAFF

j_gene: TRBJ2-3
v_gene: TRBV27
abundance: NA
CDR3aa: CASSPLGGGNTQYF

j_gene: TRBJ2-1
v_gene: TRBV5-5
abundance: many
CDR3aa: CASSLPGYNEQFF

j_gene: TRBJ2-1
v_gene: TRBV24-1
abundance: NA
CDR3aa: CATSDTDTNEQFF

j_gene: TRBJ2-2
v_gene: TRBV3-1
abundance: NA
CDR3aa: CASSHLVGNTGELFF

j_gene: TRBJ2-6
v_gene: TRBV7-6
abundance: NA
CDR3aa: CASSSSIGANVLTF

j_gene: TRBJ2-5
v_gene: TRBV29-1
abundance: many
CDR3aa: CSVEGNQETQYF

j_gene: TRBJ1-5
v_gene: TRBV7-2
abundance: few
CDR3aa: CASSPDRDSYQPQHF

j_gene: TRBJ1-1
v_gene: TRBV15
abundance: many
CDR3aa: CATSTGQGIWRAFF

j_gene: TRBJ1-1
v_gene: TRBV7-9
abundance: NA
CDR3aa: CASSPRQGNTEAFF

j_gene: TRBJ2-3
v_gene: TRBV4-1
abundance: many
CDR3aa: CASSQRGTTDTQYF

j_gene: TRBJ1-1
v_gene: TRBV29-1
abundance: NA
CDR3aa: CSVGGDDFF

j_gene: TRBJ1-1
v_gene: TRBV5-1
abundance: NA
CDR3aa: CASSSHVRPGWGAEAFF

j_gene: TRBJ2-5
v_gene: TRBV12-3/TRBV12-4
abundance: NA
CDR3aa: CASSLGGGPLETQYF

j_gene: TRBJ1-1
v_gene: TRBV6-5
abundance: NA
CDR3aa: CASSWRWGTEAFF

j_gene: TRBJ1-3
v_gene: TRBV27
abundance: NA
CDR3aa: CASSRDRGSGNTIYF